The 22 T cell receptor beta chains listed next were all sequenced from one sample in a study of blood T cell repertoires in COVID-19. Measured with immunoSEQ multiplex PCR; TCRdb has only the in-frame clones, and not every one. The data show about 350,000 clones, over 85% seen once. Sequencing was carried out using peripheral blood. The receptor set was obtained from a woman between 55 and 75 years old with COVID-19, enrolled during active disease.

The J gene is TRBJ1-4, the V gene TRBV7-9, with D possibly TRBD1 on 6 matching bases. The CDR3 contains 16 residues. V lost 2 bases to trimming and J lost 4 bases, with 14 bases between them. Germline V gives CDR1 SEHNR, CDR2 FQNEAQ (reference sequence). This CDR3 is CASSLHGQPYNEKLFF. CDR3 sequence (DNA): TGTGCCAGCAGCTTACATGGACAGCCGTATAATGAAAAACTGTTTTTT.

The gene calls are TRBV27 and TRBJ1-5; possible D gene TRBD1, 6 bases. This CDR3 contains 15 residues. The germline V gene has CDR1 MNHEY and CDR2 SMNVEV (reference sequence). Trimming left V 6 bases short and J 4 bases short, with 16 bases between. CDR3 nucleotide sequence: TGTGCCAGCAGGCCTCAGGGGAAACTTAATCAGCCCCAGCATTTT. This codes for CASRPQGKLNQPQHF.

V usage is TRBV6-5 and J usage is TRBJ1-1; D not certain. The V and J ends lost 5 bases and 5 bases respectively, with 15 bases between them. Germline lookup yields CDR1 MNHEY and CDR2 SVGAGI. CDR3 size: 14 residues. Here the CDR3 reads CASSRGEGGTEAFF. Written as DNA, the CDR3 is TGTGCCAGCAGTCGCGGGGAGGGCGGAACTGAAGCTTTCTTT.

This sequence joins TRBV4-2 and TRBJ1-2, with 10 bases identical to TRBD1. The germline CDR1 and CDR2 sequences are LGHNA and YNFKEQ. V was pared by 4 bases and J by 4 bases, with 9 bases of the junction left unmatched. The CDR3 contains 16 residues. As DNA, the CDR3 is TGTGCCAGCAGCCTAAGCCAGGGACAGGGGACCTATGGCTACACCTTC. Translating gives CASSLSQGQGTYGYTF.

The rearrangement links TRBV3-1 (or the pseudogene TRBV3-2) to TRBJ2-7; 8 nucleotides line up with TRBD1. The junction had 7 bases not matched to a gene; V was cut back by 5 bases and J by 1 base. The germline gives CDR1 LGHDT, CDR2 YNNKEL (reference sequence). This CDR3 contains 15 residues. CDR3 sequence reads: CASSTFDRGSYEQYF. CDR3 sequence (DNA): TGTGCCAGCAGCACTTTTGACAGGGGATCCTACGAGCAGTACTTC.

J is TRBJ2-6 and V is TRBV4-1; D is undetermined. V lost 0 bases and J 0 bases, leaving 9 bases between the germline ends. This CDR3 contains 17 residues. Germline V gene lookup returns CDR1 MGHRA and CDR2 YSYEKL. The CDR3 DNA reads TGCGCCAGCAGCCAAGATGTCAAAATCTCTGGGGCCAACGTCCTGACTTTC. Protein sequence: CASSQDVKISGANVLTF.

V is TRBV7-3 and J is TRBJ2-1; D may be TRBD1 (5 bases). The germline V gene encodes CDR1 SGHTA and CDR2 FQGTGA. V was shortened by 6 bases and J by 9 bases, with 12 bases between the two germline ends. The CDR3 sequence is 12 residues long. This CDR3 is CASSPGQGEQFF. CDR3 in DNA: TGTGCCAGCAGTCCGGGCCAGGGTGAGCAGTTCTTC. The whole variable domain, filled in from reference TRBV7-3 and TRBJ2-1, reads GAGVSQTPSNKVTEKGKYVELRCDPISGHTALYWYRQSLGQGPEFLIYFQGTGAADDSGLPNDRFFAVRPEGSVSTLKIQRTERGDSAVYLCASSPGQGEQFFGPGTRLTVL.

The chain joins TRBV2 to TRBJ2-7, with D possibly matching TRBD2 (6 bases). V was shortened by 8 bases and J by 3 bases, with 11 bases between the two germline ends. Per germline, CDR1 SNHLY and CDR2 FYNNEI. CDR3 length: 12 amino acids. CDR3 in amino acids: CASRDWSYEQYF. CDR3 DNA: TGTGCCAGCCGGGACTGGAGCTACGAGCAGTACTTC.

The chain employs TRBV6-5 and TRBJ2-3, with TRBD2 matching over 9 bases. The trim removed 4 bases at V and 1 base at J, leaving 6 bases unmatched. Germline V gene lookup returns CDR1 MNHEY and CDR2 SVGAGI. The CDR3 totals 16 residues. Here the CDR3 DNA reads TGTGCCAGCAGTTCGTACGCGGGGGGGGGCACAGATACGCAGTATTTT. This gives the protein CASSSYAGGGTDTQYF.

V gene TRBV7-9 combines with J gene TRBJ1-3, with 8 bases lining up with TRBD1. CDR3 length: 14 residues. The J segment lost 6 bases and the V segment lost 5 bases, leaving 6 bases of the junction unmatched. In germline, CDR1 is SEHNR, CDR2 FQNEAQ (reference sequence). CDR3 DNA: TGTGCCAGCAGCCCCCGGGACAGGCCAAACACCATATATTTT. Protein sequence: CASSPRDRPNTIYF.

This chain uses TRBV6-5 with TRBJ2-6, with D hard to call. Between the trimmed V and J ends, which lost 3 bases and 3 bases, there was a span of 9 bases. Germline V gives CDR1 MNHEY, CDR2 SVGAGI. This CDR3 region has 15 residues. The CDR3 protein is CASSYAHGGANVLTF. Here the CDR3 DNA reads TGTGCCAGCAGTTATGCCCACGGTGGGGCCAACGTCCTGACTTTC.

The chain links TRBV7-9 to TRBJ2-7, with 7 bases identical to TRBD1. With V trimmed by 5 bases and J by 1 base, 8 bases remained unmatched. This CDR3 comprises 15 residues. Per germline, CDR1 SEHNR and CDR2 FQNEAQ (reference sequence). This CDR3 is CASSAQTGISYEQYF. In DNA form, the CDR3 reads TGTGCCAGCAGCGCCCAGACAGGGATTTCCTACGAGCAGTACTTC.

The CDR3, as DNA: TGTGCCAGCAGGCAAGGGACAGGGGCCAAAAACATTCAGTACTTC. Protein product: CASRQGTGAKNIQYF. The chain employs TRBV6-5 and TRBJ2-4; TRBD1 matches at 9 bases. CDR3 length equals 15 residues. V gave up 6 bases and J gave up 1 base; unmatched junction bases: 4. Germline loops: CDR1 MNHEY, CDR2 SVGAGI.

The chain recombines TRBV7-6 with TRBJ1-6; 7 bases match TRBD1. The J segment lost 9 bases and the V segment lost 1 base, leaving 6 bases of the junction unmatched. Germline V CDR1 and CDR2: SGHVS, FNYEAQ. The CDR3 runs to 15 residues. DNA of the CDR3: TGTGCCAGCAGCTTAGTGGGGACAGCCTCTTCACCCCTCCACTTT. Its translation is CASSLVGTASSPLHF. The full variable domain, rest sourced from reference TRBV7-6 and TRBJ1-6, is GAGVSQSPRYKVTKRGQDVALRCDPISGHVSLYWYRQALGQGPEFLTYFNYEAQQDKSGLPNDRFSAERPEGSISTLTIQRTEQRDSAMYRCASSLVGTASSPLHFGNGTRLTVT.

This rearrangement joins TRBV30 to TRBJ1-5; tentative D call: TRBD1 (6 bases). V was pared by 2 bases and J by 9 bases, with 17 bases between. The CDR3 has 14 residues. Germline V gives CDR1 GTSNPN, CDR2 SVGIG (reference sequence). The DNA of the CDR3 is TGTGCCTGGAGTAAGACAGGAGGCCGGGGGCCCCAGCATTTT. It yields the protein CAWSKTGGRGPQHF.

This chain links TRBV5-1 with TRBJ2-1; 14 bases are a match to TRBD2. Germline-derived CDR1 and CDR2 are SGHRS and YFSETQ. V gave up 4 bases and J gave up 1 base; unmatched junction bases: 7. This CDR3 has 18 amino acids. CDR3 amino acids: CASSPTSGGGRSYNEQFF. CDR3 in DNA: TGCGCCAGCAGCCCGACTAGCGGGGGGGGGCGGTCCTACAATGAGCAGTTCTTC. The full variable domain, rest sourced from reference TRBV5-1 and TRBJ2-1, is KAGVTQTPRYLIKTRGQQVTLSCSPISGHRSVSWYQQTPGQGLQFLFEYFSETQRNKGNFPGRFSGRQFSNSRSEMNVSTLELGDSALYLCASSPTSGGGRSYNEQFFGPGTRLTVL.

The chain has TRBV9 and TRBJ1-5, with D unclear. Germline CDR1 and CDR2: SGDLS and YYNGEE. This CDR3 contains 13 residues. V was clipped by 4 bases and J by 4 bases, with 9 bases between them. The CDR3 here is CASSSGLNQPQHF. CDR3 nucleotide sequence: TGTGCCAGCAGCTCCGGGTTGAATCAGCCCCAGCATTTT.

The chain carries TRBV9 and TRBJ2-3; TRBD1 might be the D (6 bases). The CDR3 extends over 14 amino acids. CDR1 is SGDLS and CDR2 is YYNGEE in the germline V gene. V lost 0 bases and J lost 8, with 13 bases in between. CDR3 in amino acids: CASSVVGTMGTQYF. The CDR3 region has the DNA TGTGCCAGCAGCGTAGTAGGGACAATGGGTACGCAGTATTTT.

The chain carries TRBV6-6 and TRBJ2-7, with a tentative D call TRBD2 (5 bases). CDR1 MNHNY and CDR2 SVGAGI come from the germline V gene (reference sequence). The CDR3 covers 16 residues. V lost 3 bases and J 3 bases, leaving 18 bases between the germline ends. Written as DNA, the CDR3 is TGTGCCAGCAGTTATCCTCCCGAAACGGGATTCTACGAGCAGTACTTC. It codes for CASSYPPETGFYEQYF.

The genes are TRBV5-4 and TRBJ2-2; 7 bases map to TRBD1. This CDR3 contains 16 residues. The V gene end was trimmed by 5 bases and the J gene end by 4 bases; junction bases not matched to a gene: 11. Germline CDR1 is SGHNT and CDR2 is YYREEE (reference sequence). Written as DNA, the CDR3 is TGTGCCAGCAGTTCCGGGGACAGAGCATCCACCGGGGAGCTGTTTTTT. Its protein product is CASSSGDRASTGELFF.

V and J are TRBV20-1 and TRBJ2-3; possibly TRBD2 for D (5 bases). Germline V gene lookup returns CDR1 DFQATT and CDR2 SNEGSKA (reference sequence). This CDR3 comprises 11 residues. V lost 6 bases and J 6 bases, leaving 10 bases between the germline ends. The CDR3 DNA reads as TGCAGTGCAGCGCCGGGGGATACGCAGTATTTT. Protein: CSAAPGDTQYF.

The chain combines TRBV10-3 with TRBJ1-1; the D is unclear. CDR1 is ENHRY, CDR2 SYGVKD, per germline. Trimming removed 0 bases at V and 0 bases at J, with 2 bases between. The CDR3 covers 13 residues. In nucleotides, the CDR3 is TGTGCCATCAGTGAGTCCATGAACACTGAAGCTTTCTTT. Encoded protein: CAISESMNTEAFF.